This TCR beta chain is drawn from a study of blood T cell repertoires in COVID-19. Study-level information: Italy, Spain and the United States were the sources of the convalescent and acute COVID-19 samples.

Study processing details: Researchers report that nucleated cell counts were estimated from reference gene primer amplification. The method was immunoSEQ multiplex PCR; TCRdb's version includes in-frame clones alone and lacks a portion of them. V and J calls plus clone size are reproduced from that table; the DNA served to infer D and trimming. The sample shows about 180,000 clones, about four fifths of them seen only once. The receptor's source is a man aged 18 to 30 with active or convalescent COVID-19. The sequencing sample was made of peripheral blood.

CDR3 nucleotide sequence: TGTGCCAGCAGCCCACTCCGGGACATACGGTCACCCCTCCACTTT. This translates into CASSPLRDIRSPLHF. The rearrangement joins TRBV7-6 to TRBJ1-6, with D perhaps TRBD1 (6 bases). CDR3 length equals 15 residues. The V gene lost 5 bases and the J gene lost 10 bases, with 18 bases spanning the gap. The germline gives CDR1 SGHVS, CDR2 FNYEAQ.